This T cell receptor (beta chain) originates from a study of shared clonotypes between healthy human individuals. J was trimmed by 4 bases and V by 1 base; bases with no gene match: 6. CDR1 and CDR2 (germline): SGHRS, YFSETQ. The length of the CDR3 is 15 residues. Naive CD45RA+ and memory CD45RA-negative subsets were split from CD4+ cells. Assay runs were performed at deep level. The method was immunoSEQ multiplex PCR; TCRdb's version includes in-frame clones alone and lacks a portion of them. Of approximately 940,000 clones listed, around 80% are singletons. Sequenced sample: memory CD4+ T cells sorted from blood. The subset was: CD45RA-negative fraction. The source of this sequence is a man aged 18-30 years in good health. This chain joins TRBV5-1 and TRBJ2-3; 7 bases match TRBD2. CDR3: CASSLNGRGSDTQYF. The CDR3 region has the DNA TGCGCCAGCAGCTTGAATGGGCGGGGGTCAGATACGCAGTATTTT.